The source of this T cell receptor beta chain is a study of shared clonotypes between healthy human individuals. Points on this clone: Its cognate antigen is unknown.

With 0 bases clipped from V and 3 bases from J, the junction kept 2 bases outside the gene matches. The CDR3 has 15 residues. Germline V gene sequence: CDR1 WNHNN, CDR2 SYGVQD (reference sequence). Original methodology: Owing to the provision of junction-only sequences devoid of quality scores by immunoSEQ, filtering differed. Assay: immunoSEQ multiplex PCR; the TCRdb copy retains only in-frame clones and omits some. That table is the source of V, J and clone size, and D and trimming were worked out from the DNA. The table lists a few hundred thousand clones, roughly four fifths of them singletons. Study-wide points: Donors were few, which limited the genetic and exposure-history diversity represented.

In unsorted samples, genomic DNA was obtained using approximately 81 million PBMCs. The sequenced sample was PBMCs. This receptor was taken from a woman in her thirties or forties in good health. Some clones in this sample may be carry-over from other donors' samples. The chain couples TRBV10-1 to TRBJ2-7; 10 nucleotides line up with TRBD2. CDR3 in amino acids: CASSESLAGVYEQYF. CDR3 bases: TGCGCCAGCAGTGAGTCCCTAGCGGGAGTCTACGAGCAGTACTTC.